Shown below are 6 T cell receptor beta chains from a single sample sequenced in a study of CD8 T cells in Susac syndrome. Random hexamers served to reverse transcribe about 0.45 to 1 ug RNA. Each CDR3 protein is one row after TCRdb ran MiXCR on the immunoSEQ multiplex PCR reads. The top ten hold approximately 0.11% of the sample, which has around 130,000 distinct CDR3 sequences, 85% to 95% seen once. Sequencing used CD4+ T cells from PBMCs. These receptor sequences come from a human donor with multiple sclerosis.

The genes are TRBV18 and TRBJ2-3; 10 nucleotides match TRBD1. This CDR3 spans 16 amino acids. Unmatched junction bases numbered 4, after V lost 3 bases and J lost 1 base. Germline CDR1 is KGHSH and CDR2 is LQKENI. The CDR3, as DNA: TGTGCCAGCTCACCTGTGACAGGGGGCCGCACAGATACGCAGTATTTT. Translating it yields CASSPVTGGRTDTQYF.

The chain links TRBV27 to TRBJ2-3; 11 nucleotides line up with TRBD1. V trimming: 7 bases; J trimming: 4 bases; junction bases outside the gene matches: 7. In germline, CDR1 is MNHEY, CDR2 SMNVEV (reference sequence). The CDR3 runs 15 residues. CDR3 bases: TGTGCCAGCACCCGGGACAGGGGGAACGCAGATACGCAGTATTTT. Its translation is CASTRDRGNADTQYF.

In DNA form, the CDR3 reads TGCAGTGCTAGTGACATATTGCGGACCTACAATGAGCAGTTCTTC. It encodes CSASDILRTYNEQFF. The chain has TRBV20-1 and TRBJ2-1, with no clear D. Germline-derived CDR1 and CDR2 are DFQATT and SNEGSKA (reference sequence). Trimming stripped 3 bases from V and 2 bases from J, with 14 bases between. CDR3 length: 15 residues.

J is TRBJ1-5 and V is TRBV7-9; the D gene is possibly TRBD1 (6 bases). V was clipped by 2 bases and J by 6 bases, with 8 bases between them. The CDR3 is 13 amino acids. Germline lookup yields CDR1 SEHNR and CDR2 FQNEAQ (reference sequence). The CDR3 DNA sequence: TGTGCCAGCAGCTTAACAGGGCTTCAGCCCCAGCATTTT. It encodes CASSLTGLQPQHF. The variable domain in full, completed from reference TRBV7-9 and TRBJ1-5, reads DTGVSQNPRHKITKRGQNVTFRCDPISEHNRLYWYRQTLGQGPEFLTYFQNEAQLEKSRLLSDRFSAERPKGSFSTLEIQRTEQGDSAMYLCASSLTGLQPQHFGDGTRLSIL.

V and J are TRBV6-5 and TRBJ1-2; the match to TRBD1 covers 7 bases. Germline trimming cut 6 bases from V and 4 bases from J; bases unmatched to any gene: 8. This CDR3 has 14 amino acids. Germline V gene sequence: CDR1 MNHEY, CDR2 SVGAGI. The CDR3 DNA reads as TGTGCCAGCAGGAAGCCGGGACAGTTCTATGGCTACACCTTC. It encodes CASRKPGQFYGYTF.

This rearrangement joins TRBV7-2 to TRBJ1-1; D gene unclear. In germline, CDR1 is SGHTA, CDR2 FQGNSA. The CDR3 consists of 15 residues. V was pared by 1 base and J by 6 bases, with 15 bases between. In nucleotides, the CDR3 is TGTGCCAGCAGCTTAGACTCGGCATCAAACGCTGAAGCTTTCTTT. This encodes CASSLDSASNAEAFF.